This T cell receptor (beta chain) emerged from a study of beta chain features in type 1 diabetes. cDNA synthesis used the whole RNA isolate, giving expressed TCRB sequences. TCRdb's table, derived via immunoSEQ multiplex PCR, lists solely in-frame clones and lacks some. Of about 450,000 clones in the sample, 11% were seen once. With V trimmed by 5 bases and J by 10 bases, 8 bases remained unmatched. The germline V gene has CDR1 MNHEY and CDR2 SMNVEV (reference sequence). This CDR3 region has 14 residues. Findings of the study overall: Naive, central memory and regulatory TCRB repertoires appeared more similar among patients than healthy donors. Moderate but significant shortening of TCRB CDR3s was recorded in all four CD4+ subsets from Type 1 diabetes patients.

Every donor provided one heparinised blood draw, which averaged approximately 100 mL. Over 95% purity was reached by all sorted populations. This clone has only a few counts. The antigen remains undetermined. Sequencing was performed on naive CD4+ T cells from blood. This chain uses TRBV27 with TRBJ2-1; 10 bases are a match to TRBD1. The sequence came from a woman between 18 and 30 years old in good health. CDR3 region: CASSPRDRGLEQFF. For the CDR3, the DNA is TGTGCCAGCAGTCCCCGGGACAGGGGATTGGAGCAGTTCTTC.